The entry below gives a single T cell receptor beta chain sequence along with its context. This sample stems from a study of blood T cell repertoires in COVID-19. Study-level information: Whether acute or convalescent, the COVID-19 samples came from the United States, Italy and Spain.

Germline V gene sequence: CDR1 SNHLY, CDR2 FYNNEI. The germline V and J ends were trimmed by 7 bases and 1 base, with 10 bases remaining between them. The CDR3 is 13 residues long. As handled by the study authors: Reference gene primers were amplified, and this amplification served to estimate nucleated cell counts. The assay was immunoSEQ multiplex PCR, and TCRdb's table has in-frame clones only and misses some. V, J and clone size are taken as reported in that table, and D and trimming were inferred from the DNA itself. This table holds under 200,000 clones, roughly 85% found once. The chain carries TRBV2 and TRBJ2-5, with no clear D. Source material: peripheral blood. The sequence came from a man aged 60 to 69 with active or convalescent COVID-19. CDR3 bases: TGTGCCAGCACACGGAGCCTCCAAGAGACCCAGTACTTC. Translating gives CASTRSLQETQYF. The full variable domain, completed using reference TRBV2 and TRBJ2-5, is EPEVTQTPSHQVTQMGQEVILRCVPISNHLYFYWYRQILGQKVEFLVSFYNNEISEKSEIFDDQFSVERPDGSNFTLKIRSTKLEDSAMYFCASTRSLQETQYFGPGTRLLVL.